This paragraph covers one T cell receptor beta chain sequence. The sample is drawn from a study of preoperative IRX-2 immunotherapy in early breast cancer. The CDR3 has 15 residues. Germline V gives CDR1 SGHRS, CDR2 YFSETQ. Trimming took 0 bases from V and 5 from J, leaving 11 bases between them. Assay: immunoSEQ multiplex PCR; the TCRdb copy retains only in-frame clones and omits some. The sample has about 26,000 clones, approximately 75% seen once; the top ten hold over 1%. Documented treatment: preoperative locoregional IRX-2 cytokine immunotherapy. This phase Ib study tested locoregional IRX-2 cytokine immunotherapy given before surgery.

This chain joins TRBV5-1 and TRBJ1-4, with D tentatively TRBD1 (5 bases). The sequencing used lymph node tissue, collected after IRX-2 immunotherapy. This sequence originates from a human donor with breast cancer. In DNA, the CDR3 is TGCGCCAGCAGCTTGGTGGCGGGACGGAATGAAAAACTGTTTTTT. Residues: CASSLVAGRNEKLFF. The whole variable domain, remainder taken from reference TRBV5-1 and TRBJ1-4, is KAGVTQTPRYLIKTRGQQVTLSCSPISGHRSVSWYQQTPGQGLQFLFEYFSETQRNKGNFPGRFSGRQFSNSRSEMNVSTLELGDSALYLCASSLVAGRNEKLFFGSGTQLSVL.